Below, 25 T cell receptor beta chains from the same sample are listed, as sequenced in a study of cytomegalovirus exposure and HLA in healthy donors. The PCR made use of 60 Vbeta and 13 Jbeta primers. This table comes from immunoSEQ multiplex PCR, and its TCRdb copy is limited to in-frame clones, with some not included. The table shows 150,000 or so clones, with about 70% occurring only once. Sequenced material: PBMCs. The source of these receptors is a male donor in good health and CMV-seronegative.

This clone was recorded only once. The V gene is TRBV6-5, the J gene TRBJ2-1; the match to TRBD2 covers 9 bases. The V segment lost 0 bases and the J segment 8 bases; nucleotides outside the gene matches: 8. Germline V gene sequence: CDR1 MNHEY, CDR2 SVGAGI. The CDR3 is made up of 16 amino acids. The CDR3 reads CASSYSSSGRGDEQFF. The DNA of the CDR3 is TGTGCCAGCAGTTACTCGAGTAGCGGGAGAGGGGATGAGCAGTTCTTC.

The chain employs TRBV7-9 and TRBJ1-1; 7 bases map to TRBD1. Germline values: CDR1 SEHNR, CDR2 FQNEAQ (reference sequence). Trimming cost V 3 bases and J 7 bases; bases outside gene matches: 11. The CDR3 sequence is 15 residues long. This CDR3 is CASSFRSGGVGEAFF. The CDR3 region has the DNA TGTGCCAGCAGCTTCCGGTCAGGGGGAGTGGGTGAAGCTTTCTTT. Full variable domain (missing parts from reference TRBV7-9 and TRBJ1-1): DTGVSQNPRHKITKRGQNVTFRCDPISEHNRLYWYRQTLGQGPEFLTYFQNEAQLEKSRLLSDRFSAERPKGSFSTLEIQRTEQGDSAMYLCASSFRSGGVGEAFFGQGTRLTVV.

Remarks on this clone: A junction boundary mismatches the germline segment, possibly from a read error. The V call is TRBV4-1, the J call TRBJ1-2, with 9 bases aligning to TRBD1. This CDR3 contains 15 residues. Germline V lookup: CDR1 MGHRA, CDR2 YSYEKL. In DNA form, the CDR3 reads TGTGCCAGCAGCCAGGACAGGGGAGGGTTCAATGGCTACACCTTC. Translating gives CASSQDRGGFNGYTF.

Details on this clone: The same CDR3 also results from other DNA sequences found in this sample. The chain employs TRBV27 and TRBJ1-5; 8 nucleotides match TRBD1. In germline, CDR1 is MNHEY, CDR2 SMNVEV (reference sequence). With 6 bases clipped from V and 4 bases from J, the junction kept 2 bases outside the gene matches. The CDR3 totals 13 residues. Written as DNA, the CDR3 is TGTGCCAGCAGCTGGACAGGGAATCAGCCCCAGCATTTT. Encoded protein: CASSWTGNQPQHF.

The chain employs TRBV19 and TRBJ1-6; D not resolved. V was pared by 5 bases and J by 7 bases, with 12 bases between. The CDR3 has 14 amino acids. CDR1 and CDR2 from the germline V gene are LNHDA and SQIVND (reference sequence). CDR3 sequence reads: CASSLSGGNSPLHF. Here the CDR3 DNA reads TGTGCCAGTAGTCTATCAGGTGGAAATTCACCCCTCCACTTT. Combining the CDR3 with reference TRBV19 and TRBJ1-6 gives the whole variable domain DGGITQSPKYLFRKEGQNVTLSCEQNLNHDAMYWYRQDPGQGLRLIYYSQIVNDFQKGDIAEGYSVSREKKESFPLTVTSAQKNPTAFYLCASSLSGGNSPLHFGNGTRLTVT.

The chain has TRBV28 and TRBJ1-2; D is perhaps TRBD1 (5 bases). The CDR3 totals 14 residues. Germline CDR1 is MDHEN and CDR2 is SYDVKM. V lost 6 bases and J 1 base, leaving 12 bases between the germline ends. This chain's CDR3 is CASRRATVNYGYTF. The CDR3 DNA follows: TGTGCCAGCAGGCGAGCGACAGTTAACTATGGCTACACCTTC.

This clone has a single count. CDR3: CASSLPPGTEAFF. CDR3 DNA: TGTGCCAGCAGCTTACCCCCGGGCACTGAAGCTTTCTTT. This chain joins TRBV7-9 and TRBJ1-1; D gene unclear. The V gene lost 2 bases and the J gene lost 4 bases, with 8 bases spanning the gap. The germline CDR1 and CDR2 sequences are SEHNR and FQNEAQ (reference sequence). The CDR3 spans 13 residues.

J is TRBJ1-6 and V is TRBV27, with 9 nucleotides matching TRBD1. J was trimmed by 10 bases and V by 0 bases; bases with no gene match: 4. CDR1 MNHEY and CDR2 SMNVEV come from the germline V gene (reference sequence). The CDR3 is made up of 15 amino acids. The CDR3 region has the DNA TGTGCCAGCAGTTTATCTGGACAGGGGTTCTCACCCCTCCACTTT. Protein sequence: CASSLSGQGFSPLHF.

This clone was counted once. This rearrangement joins TRBV2 to TRBJ1-4; D ambiguous. The V and J ends lost 7 bases and 5 bases respectively, with 17 bases between them. Germline V gene sequence: CDR1 SNHLY, CDR2 FYNNEI. The CDR3 covers 15 residues. Written as DNA, the CDR3 is TGTGCCAGCACTCGGGCGGGGTCGCAGAATGAAAAACTGTTTTTT. Translating gives CASTRAGSQNEKLFF.

The CDR3 is CASSVEREGYNEQFF. The CDR3 DNA is TGTGCCAGCAGCGTCGAGCGGGAAGGGTACAATGAGCAGTTCTTC. This chain links TRBV6-1 with TRBJ2-1; TRBD2 agrees at 7 bases. The CDR3 totals 15 residues. Germline trimming cut 6 bases from V and 4 bases from J; bases unmatched to any gene: 9. CDR1 and CDR2 from the germline V gene are MNHNS and SASEGT.

The chain couples TRBV18 to TRBJ1-1; D gene uncertain. From germline, CDR1 is KGHSH and CDR2 LQKENI. The CDR3 covers 15 residues. Trimming took 2 bases from V and 0 from J, leaving 10 bases between them. CDR3: CASSPEVTMNTEAFF. The CDR3 DNA reads TGTGCCAGCTCACCAGAGGTTACCATGAACACTGAAGCTTTCTTT.

This chain connects TRBV6-1 to TRBJ2-1; TRBD2 aligns across 8 bases. The CDR3 spans 15 residues. Germline CDR1 and CDR2: MNHNS and SASEGT. J was trimmed by 1 base and V by 9 bases; bases with no gene match: 8. The CDR3 DNA is TGTGCCAGTGACCTAGCGGGTGGGTCCTACAATGAGCAGTTCTTC. Protein product: CASDLAGGSYNEQFF.

This clone was detected only a few times. The CDR3, as DNA: TGTGCCACCACACCTCCGGGACTAGCGGGCTACGAGCAGTACTTC. This translates into CATTPPGLAGYEQYF. The chain recombines TRBV6-5 with TRBJ2-7; TRBD2 agrees at 12 bases. With V trimmed by 10 bases and J by 3 bases, 10 bases remained unmatched. This CDR3 is built from 15 residues. CDR1 and CDR2 (germline): MNHEY, SVGAGI.

In this sample, this clone turned up a few times. The CDR3 loop is CASSEAPGYRGYTF. CDR3 in DNA: TGTGCCAGCAGTGAAGCCCCAGGGTACCGTGGCTACACCTTC. V usage is TRBV2 and J usage is TRBJ1-2; perhaps TRBD1 as D (5 bases). Per the germline V gene, CDR1 is SNHLY and CDR2 is FYNNEI. Trimming stripped 0 bases from V and 7 bases from J, with 12 bases between. This CDR3 comprises 14 residues.

J is TRBJ2-5 and V is TRBV1; the table calls TRBD2, which could not be checked here. TRBV1 is tagged as a pseudogene. The CDR3 has 15 amino acids. CDR3 DNA: TGCACCAGCAGGGACGGGGCTAGCGGATGGGAGACCCAGTACTTC. Amino acids: CTSRDGASGWETQYF.

The chain employs TRBV29-1 and TRBJ2-7, with D perhaps matching TRBD1 (6 bases). Between the trimmed V and J ends, which lost 4 bases and 3 bases, there was a span of 10 bases. The CDR3 spans 12 residues. Germline loops: CDR1 SQVTM, CDR2 ANQGSEA. CDR3 DNA sequence: TGCAGCGTTGTCGACAGGCTCTACGAGCAGTACTTC. It codes for CSVVDRLYEQYF.

This clone was counted a few times. The CDR3 DNA sequence: TGTGCCAGCAGTTACCGACAGGGTAGTTGGGATGGCTACACCTTC. Residues: CASSYRQGSWDGYTF. V and J are TRBV6-5 and TRBJ1-2, with 7 bases matching TRBD1. The CDR3 loop spans 15 amino acids. Trimming removed 2 bases from V and 6 bases from J; junction bases left unmatched: 9. Per the germline V gene, CDR1 is MNHEY and CDR2 is SVGAGI.

A single count supports this clone. The rearrangement uses TRBV6-6 and TRBJ2-5; D is uncertain. Germline lookup yields CDR1 MNHNY and CDR2 SVGAGI (reference sequence). The CDR3 sequence is 15 residues long. V lost 0 bases and J 5 bases, leaving 13 bases between the germline ends. CDR3 protein: CASSYSVSGSETQYF. DNA for the CDR3: TGTGCCAGCAGTTACTCTGTTTCAGGCTCGGAGACCCAGTACTTC.

V usage is TRBV9 and J usage is TRBJ1-1; D is perhaps TRBD1 (5 bases). V lost 0 bases to trimming and J lost 6 bases, with 21 bases between them. The CDR3 totals 17 residues. Germline values: CDR1 SGDLS, CDR2 YYNGEE. In DNA form, the CDR3 reads TGTGCCAGCAGCGTAGGGGAAACGATGACAGCAAGGCCTGAAGCTTTCTTT. It yields the protein CASSVGETMTARPEAFF.

V gene TRBV19 combines with J gene TRBJ2-5; TRBD1 is a possible D gene (7 bases). CDR3 length: 16 residues. Germline V lookup: CDR1 LNHDA, CDR2 SQIVND (reference sequence). The germline V and J ends were trimmed by 6 bases and 4 bases, with 21 bases remaining between them. The DNA for the CDR3 is TGTGCCAGTAGGGCCCAGGGGGGCGGACTAAGAGAGACCCAGTACTTC. Its translation is CASRAQGGGLRETQYF.

This chain's CDR3 is CASSLGAGRNEKLFF. The CDR3 DNA follows: TGTGCCAGCAGTTTAGGGGCAGGGCGTAATGAAAAACTGTTTTTT. V usage is TRBV27 and J usage is TRBJ1-4; perhaps TRBD1 as D (5 bases). V lost 2 bases and J lost 4, with 11 bases in between. Germline V gene lookup returns CDR1 MNHEY and CDR2 SMNVEV (reference sequence). This CDR3 comprises 15 residues.

The V and J genes are TRBV5-5 and TRBJ1-2; 7 bases are a match to TRBD1. Trimming cost V 1 base and J 5 bases; bases outside gene matches: 8. The CDR3 loop spans 15 amino acids. The germline CDR1 and CDR2 sequences are SGHKS and YYEKEE (reference sequence). CDR3 region: CASSLIPSGGYGYTF. The CDR3 region has the DNA TGTGCCAGCAGCTTGATTCCTTCAGGGGGATATGGCTACACCTTC.

The rearrangement joins TRBV5-1 to TRBJ2-7, with TRBD1 matching over 11 bases. Germline CDR1 reads SGHRS; CDR2 reads YFSETQ. Trimming at V came to 4 bases and at J to 3 bases, leaving 3 bases not matched to a gene. The CDR3 loop spans 14 amino acids. CDR3 amino acids: CASSPGTGGYEQYF. The CDR3 bases are TGCGCCAGCAGCCCGGGGACAGGGGGCTACGAGCAGTACTTC.

The chain couples TRBV27 to TRBJ1-5, with TRBD1 as a possible D gene (5 bases). Germline CDR1 reads MNHEY; CDR2 reads SMNVEV (reference sequence). V lost 5 bases to trimming and J lost 1 base, with 15 bases between them. This CDR3 has 16 amino acids. This CDR3 reads CASSILGGASNQPQHF. Here the CDR3 DNA reads TGTGCCAGCAGTATTCTCGGCGGGGCAAGCAATCAGCCCCAGCATTTT.

The chain is built from TRBV18 and TRBJ2-1, with D possibly matching TRBD2 (5 bases). V was clipped by 3 bases and J by 2 bases, with 14 bases between them. The CDR3 is 16 amino acids. Germline CDR1 KGHSH, CDR2 LQKENI. CDR3 protein: CASSPWAGNTYNEQFF. The CDR3 nucleotides read TGTGCCAGCTCACCTTGGGCCGGGAACACCTACAATGAGCAGTTCTTC.